Sequencing of this T cell receptor beta chain was carried out in a study of T cell repertoires in cytomegalovirus infection. TCRdb used MiXCR to reprocess the reads, holding one entry per CDR3 protein. The sample has about 110,000 distinct CDR3 sequences, around 30% seen once. This CDR3 has 16 residues. Germline V gene sequence: CDR1 SGHNT, CDR2 YYREEE (reference sequence). V lost 3 bases and J lost 5; bases outside the gene matches: 10. A note on this clonotype: Its target is unknown.

The chain links TRBV5-4 to TRBJ2-5; 10 nucleotides line up with TRBD1. Source: CD8+ T cells from cultured PBMCs, taken from culture after CMV antigen stimulation. This receptor was taken from a human donor in good health (CMV status not recorded). Some clones in this sample may be carry-over from other donors' samples. The CDR3 DNA reads as TGTGCCAGCAGCTGGGGGACAGGGGTCAGTGGGGAGACCCAGTACTTC. Its protein product is CASSWGTGVSGETQYF.